These 21 T cell receptor beta chains were all obtained from the same sample, sequenced in a study of cytomegalovirus exposure and HLA in healthy donors. It was with 60 Vbeta and 13 Jbeta primers that the PCR ran. Only in-frame clones appear in the TCRdb table, and some are missing; sequencing was by immunoSEQ multiplex PCR. The sample lists some 140,000 clones, roughly 79% occurring once. The sequenced sample was PBMCs. The receptors originated from a man aged 18-30 years in good health and CMV-seronegative.

This chain joins TRBV11-1 and TRBJ1-1, with a tentative D call TRBD1 (6 bases). Trimming removed 5 bases at V and 8 bases at J, with 21 bases between. CDR3 length: 15 residues. Germline V gives CDR1 SGHAT, CDR2 FQDESV (reference sequence). CDR3 sequence reads: CASSPVGSAGVEAFF. The CDR3 DNA is TGTGCCAGCAGCCCCGTAGGATCGGCAGGGGTAGAAGCTTTCTTT.

The chain has TRBV28 and TRBJ1-5; no firm D call. Germline V gene data show CDR1 as MDHEN and CDR2 as SYDVKM. The length of the CDR3 is 11 residues. The V and J ends lost 10 bases and 4 bases respectively, with 8 bases between them. The CDR3 is CATRGNQPQHF. In DNA, the CDR3 is TGTGCCACCCGCGGGAATCAGCCCCAGCATTTT.

This chain connects TRBV6-1 to TRBJ2-7; D is possibly TRBD1 (5 bases). This CDR3 region has 12 residues. The germline V and J ends were trimmed by 5 bases and 6 bases, with 11 bases remaining between them. Germline loops: CDR1 MNHNS, CDR2 SASEGT. The CDR3 DNA sequence: TGTGCCAGCAGTAATCAGGGTATCGAGCAGTACTTC. Protein sequence: CASSNQGIEQYF.

The V call is TRBV4-3, the J call TRBJ1-2, with 7 nucleotides matching TRBD1. Germline CDR1 is LGHNA and CDR2 is YSLEER. This CDR3 spans 15 amino acids. Trimming took 3 bases from V and 2 from J; bases not matched to a gene: 6. This chain's CDR3 is CASSQSLTGNYGYTF. The CDR3 DNA follows: TGCGCCAGCAGCCAGTCCCTGACAGGGAACTATGGCTACACCTTC.

The J gene is TRBJ1-3, the V gene TRBV5-6; the match to TRBD1 covers 8 bases. J was trimmed by 3 bases and V by 3 bases; bases with no gene match: 5. This CDR3 region has 15 residues. Germline V gene data show CDR1 as SGHDT and CDR2 as YYEEEE. The CDR3 DNA reads as TGTGCCAGCAGCTACCCCGGGACAGGTGGAAACACCATATATTTT. It yields the protein CASSYPGTGGNTIYF.

The chain uses TRBV6-6 and TRBJ2-2, with 10 nucleotides matching TRBD2. The CDR3 consists of 16 residues. Germline CDR1 MNHNY, CDR2 SVGAGI (reference sequence). The V segment lost 6 bases and the J segment 6 bases; nucleotides outside the gene matches: 10. The CDR3 coding sequence is TGTGCCAGCAGGCCAGGGGAAAGCGGGGGGGCCGGGGAGCTGTTTTTT. It codes for CASRPGESGGAGELFF.

This clone was picked up a small number of times. The chain couples TRBV6-1 to TRBJ1-1; D gene unclear. Trimming stripped 2 bases from V and 1 base from J, with 11 bases between. The CDR3 has 15 residues. Germline CDR1 is MNHNS and CDR2 is SASEGT. This chain's CDR3 is CASSEPPFRNTEAFF. The CDR3 DNA sequence: TGTGCCAGCAGTGAACCCCCGTTTAGGAACACTGAAGCTTTCTTT.

The chain has TRBV2 and TRBJ2-7, with D unresolved. V gave up 2 bases and J gave up 1 base, with 9 bases separating them. This CDR3 has 14 residues. Germline V gives CDR1 SNHLY, CDR2 FYNNEI. CDR3 protein: CASSEHGRSYEQYF. CDR3 nucleotides: TGTGCCAGCAGTGAACATGGCAGGTCCTACGAGCAGTACTTC.

J is TRBJ2-7 and V is TRBV7-9; D is perhaps TRBD1 (5 bases). Between the trimmed V and J ends, which lost 0 bases and 4 bases, there was a span of 10 bases. Per the germline V gene, CDR1 is SEHNR and CDR2 is FQNEAQ (reference sequence). This CDR3 has 14 residues. Here the CDR3 DNA reads TGTGCCAGCAGCTTAGCTGACAGAAAATACGAGCAGTACTTC. Translated: CASSLADRKYEQYF.

The genes are TRBV4-3 and TRBJ2-5, with a weak D call TRBD1 (6 bases). The last part of the DNA fits TRBJ2-7 better; the J call may be wrong. The CDR3 sequence is 16 residues long. Germline V gene sequence: CDR1 LGHNA, CDR2 YSLEER. CDR3 sequence: CASSQEVGSGAYEQYF. Written as DNA, the CDR3 is TGCGCCAGCAGCCAAGAGGTGGGCTCAGGGGCCTACGAGCAGTACTTC.

V is TRBV9 and J is TRBJ1-1; 9 bases match TRBD1. V lost 2 bases to trimming and J lost 5 bases; unmatched junction nucleotides: 1. This CDR3 is 13 amino acids long. CDR1 SGDLS and CDR2 YYNGEE come from the germline V gene. CDR3 residues: CASSVGTGTEAFF. In DNA, the CDR3 is TGTGCCAGCAGCGTCGGGACAGGGACTGAAGCTTTCTTT.

V usage is TRBV25-1 and J usage is TRBJ2-2; possibly TRBD2 for D (5 bases). The V end lost 4 bases, the J end lost 5 bases, and 8 bases lay between the germline ends. Germline CDR1 reads MGHDK; CDR2 reads SYGVNS. The CDR3 extends over 13 amino acids. CDR3 in amino acids: CASSGTGTGELFF. The CDR3 DNA is TGTGCCAGCAGTGGGACGGGGACCGGGGAGCTGTTTTTT.

The chain uses TRBV19 and TRBJ1-2; no clear D gene. Germline CDR1 is LNHDA and CDR2 is SQIVND (reference sequence). The V gene lost 5 bases and the J gene lost 7 bases, with 20 bases spanning the gap. CDR3 length: 15 residues. In DNA form, the CDR3 reads TGTGCCAGTAGTCCGGAGGGCCTTGGGGATTCTGGCTACACCTTC. Translating gives CASSPEGLGDSGYTF.

The V and J genes are TRBV5-8 and TRBJ1-2, with TRBD1 identical over 10 bases. The CDR3 has 13 residues. V lost 2 bases to trimming and J lost 6 bases; unmatched junction nucleotides: 1. Germline CDR1 reads SGHTS; CDR2 reads YDEGEE. CDR3 sequence (DNA): TGTGCCAGCAGCTTAGGGACAGGGGATGGCTACACCTTC. Its protein is CASSLGTGDGYTF.

This clone showed up just once. The chain couples TRBV6-6 to TRBJ1-5; TRBD1 agrees at 11 bases. CDR3 length equals 16 residues. Germline CDR1 and CDR2: MNHNY and SVGAGI (reference sequence). The trim removed 6 bases at V and 1 base at J, leaving 5 bases unmatched. CDR3 sequence (DNA): TGTGCCAGCAGCGGACAGGGGGCCGGGAGCAATCAGCCCCAGCATTTT. It codes for CASSGQGAGSNQPQHF.

The chain has TRBV30 and TRBJ2-7, with D possibly being TRBD1 (7 bases). Germline loops: CDR1 GTSNPN, CDR2 SVGIG (reference sequence). CDR3 length: 13 amino acids. Trimming stripped 5 bases from V and 6 bases from J, with 17 bases between. The CDR3 loop is CAWLRLGGSEQYF. In DNA, the CDR3 is TGTGCCTGGCTTCGACTAGGGGGCTCCGAGCAGTACTTC.

CDR3 DNA sequence: TGCGCCAGCAGCTTTTTTGGACGGGGGACAGCTTCTAACTATGGCTACACCTTC. Translation gives CASSFFGRGTASNYGYTF. The genes are TRBV5-1 and TRBJ1-2, with 7 bases matching TRBD1. The V segment lost 2 bases and the J segment 0 bases; nucleotides outside the gene matches: 13. Germline V gene sequence: CDR1 SGHRS, CDR2 YFSETQ. This CDR3 is 18 amino acids long.

This clone was picked up a small number of times. The chain employs TRBV29-1 and TRBJ2-1; no reliable D call. Germline-derived CDR1 and CDR2 are SQVTM and ANQGSEA. Trimming took off 2 bases at V and 0 bases at J, with 20 bases between the two ends. The CDR3 spans 18 residues. CDR3 loop: CSVEWNALNRNSYNEQFF. The CDR3 DNA follows: TGCAGCGTTGAATGGAACGCTTTGAACAGAAACTCCTACAATGAGCAGTTCTTC.

V and J are TRBV4-1 and TRBJ1-2; possible D gene TRBD1, 6 bases. The germline V gene encodes CDR1 MGHRA and CDR2 YSYEKL. CDR3 size: 15 residues. V lost 3 bases to trimming and J lost 7 bases, with 18 bases between them. In nucleotides, the CDR3 is TGCGCCAGCAGCCACTTATCCAGGGGAAGGGTTGGCTACACCTTC. It specifies CASSHLSRGRVGYTF.

This chain joins TRBV7-9 and TRBJ2-1, with 8 nucleotides matching TRBD2. V gave up 5 bases and J gave up 9 bases; unmatched junction bases: 6. Germline CDR1 and CDR2: SEHNR and FQNEAQ (reference sequence). The CDR3 has 13 amino acids. The CDR3: CASSTGGLGEQFF. The CDR3 nucleotides are TGTGCCAGCAGCACGGGGGGGCTAGGTGAGCAGTTCTTC.

The CDR3 is CASSPNEGTLSYEQYF. CDR3 in DNA: TGTGCCAGCTCACCGAACGAAGGGACTCTATCCTACGAGCAGTACTTC. The chain joins TRBV18 to TRBJ2-7; weak D call: TRBD2 (6 bases). The CDR3 runs 16 residues. From germline, CDR1 is KGHSH and CDR2 LQKENI. The germline V and J ends were trimmed by 3 bases and 1 base, with 16 bases remaining between them.